The clone carrying this T cell receptor beta chain has just one count. The data originate from a study of T cells after somatic rescue of genetic block. The V segment lost 2 bases and the J segment 3 bases; nucleotides outside the gene matches: 6. This CDR3 spans 16 amino acids. Germline V gene data show CDR1 as MNHEY and CDR2 as SVGAGI. TCRdb keeps only in-frame clones here, not all; method: immunoSEQ multiplex PCR. The table has around 57,000 clones, roughly 96% seen once; the top ten hold under 0.095%. Sequencing input: peripheral blood mononuclear cells (PBMCs). The V gene is TRBV6-5, the J gene TRBJ2-3; 9 bases are shared with TRBD1. This clonotype originated in a child under two years old. DNA of the CDR3: TGTGCCAGCAGTTACAAGTTGGGACAGGGAACAGATACGCAGTATTTT. The encoded protein is CASSYKLGQGTDTQYF.